These 6 T cell receptor beta chains came from one sample sequenced in a study of cytomegalovirus exposure and HLA in healthy donors. The PCR had 60 Vbeta and 13 Jbeta primers. Repertoires were generated with immunoSEQ multiplex PCR, while TCRdb's copy carries only in-frame clones and drops some. The table shows 90,000 to 140,000 clones, with about 16% occurring only once. Material for sequencing was PBMCs. These receptors were collected from a female donor in good health and CMV-seronegative.

In this sample, this clone turned up a few times. The chain recombines TRBV4-3 with TRBJ2-1, with a tentative D call TRBD1 (6 bases). V was shortened by 3 bases and J by 9 bases, with 12 bases between the two germline ends. There are 13 residues in the CDR3. CDR1 LGHNA and CDR2 YSLEER come from the germline V gene. The chain's CDR3 is CASSHEQGGEQFF. The CDR3 DNA reads as TGCGCCAGCAGCCATGAACAGGGCGGTGAGCAGTTCTTC.

Only a few counts were recorded for this clone. V is TRBV2 and J is TRBJ1-6; TRBD1 matches at 9 bases. The CDR3 loop spans 15 amino acids. CDR1 and CDR2 (germline): SNHLY, FYNNEI. Trimming removed 2 bases from V and 7 bases from J; junction bases left unmatched: 3. CDR3 sequence: CASSESGTGNSPLHF. In nucleotides, the CDR3 is TGTGCCAGCAGTGAATCCGGGACAGGGAATTCACCCCTCCACTTT.

This clone was detected a few times. V gene TRBV6-5 combines with J gene TRBJ2-7, with D possibly TRBD1 on 6 matching bases. V lost 5 bases and J 6 bases, leaving 20 bases between the germline ends. This CDR3 has 15 residues. The germline gives CDR1 MNHEY, CDR2 SVGAGI. Here the CDR3 reads CASSPQGRLASEQYF. The CDR3 DNA is TGTGCCAGCAGTCCTCAGGGGCGATTAGCATCCGAGCAGTACTTC.

V and J are TRBV15 and TRBJ2-7, with 7 bases that match TRBD2. V lost 1 base and J lost 2; bases outside the gene matches: 2. The germline gives CDR1 LNHNV, CDR2 YYDKDF (reference sequence). This CDR3 comprises 14 residues. CDR3 protein: CATSRAAGAYEQYF. The CDR3 DNA reads TGTGCCACCAGCAGAGCTGCGGGGGCCTACGAGCAGTACTTC.

The genes are TRBV2 and TRBJ1-3, with D unresolved. CDR1 SNHLY and CDR2 FYNNEI come from the germline V gene. V was shortened by 0 bases and J by 0 bases, with 9 bases between the two germline ends. The CDR3 spans 16 residues. The CDR3 DNA reads as TGTGCCAGCAGTGAAGCTCCCTCTCGCTCTGGAAACACCATATATTTT. Translating gives CASSEAPSRSGNTIYF.

This chain joins TRBV6-5 and TRBJ1-5, with D hard to call. The CDR3 sequence is 16 residues long. Germline lookup yields CDR1 MNHEY and CDR2 SVGAGI. Trimming left V 4 bases short and J 5 bases short, with 18 bases between. CDR3 coding DNA: TGTGCCAGCAGTTCCACTGGACTGATGGCGGATCAGCCCCAGCATTTT. Its translation is CASSSTGLMADQPQHF.